This T cell receptor (beta chain) was captured in a study of early T cells in non-severe SARS-CoV-2 infection. This clonotype occurred a few times. Trimming removed 0 bases at V and 3 bases at J, with 9 bases between. CDR3 length: 14 residues. The germline CDR1 and CDR2 sequences are ENHRY and SYGVKD. TCRdb recomputed calls from the 5' RACE reads with MiXCR, one row per CDR3 protein. The table records 40,000 to 65,000 distinct CDR3 sequences, approximately 8% of them present only once. Material: whole blood. This clonotype was sampled from an adult who was a healthcare worker with PCR-confirmed SARS-CoV-2 infection or an uninfected control (not recorded which). This chain connects TRBV10-3 to TRBJ2-7; D gene unclear. CDR3 residues: CAISESAVLYEQYF. The CDR3 nucleotides read TGTGCCATCAGTGAGTCGGCAGTCCTCTACGAGCAGTACTTC.